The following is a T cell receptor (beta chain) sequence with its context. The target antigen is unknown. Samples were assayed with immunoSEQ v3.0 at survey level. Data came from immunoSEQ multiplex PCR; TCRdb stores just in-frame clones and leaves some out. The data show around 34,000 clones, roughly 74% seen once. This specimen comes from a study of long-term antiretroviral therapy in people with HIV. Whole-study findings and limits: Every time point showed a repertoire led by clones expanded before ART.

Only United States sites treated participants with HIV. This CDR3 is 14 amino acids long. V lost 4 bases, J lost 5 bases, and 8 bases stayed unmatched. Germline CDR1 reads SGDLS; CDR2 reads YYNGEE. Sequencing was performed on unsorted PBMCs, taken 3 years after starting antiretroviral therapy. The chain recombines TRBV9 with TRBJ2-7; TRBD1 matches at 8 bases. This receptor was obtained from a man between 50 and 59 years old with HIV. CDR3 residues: CASSPRTGMDEQYF. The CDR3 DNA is TGTGCCAGCAGCCCCCGGACAGGGATGGACGAGCAGTACTTC.